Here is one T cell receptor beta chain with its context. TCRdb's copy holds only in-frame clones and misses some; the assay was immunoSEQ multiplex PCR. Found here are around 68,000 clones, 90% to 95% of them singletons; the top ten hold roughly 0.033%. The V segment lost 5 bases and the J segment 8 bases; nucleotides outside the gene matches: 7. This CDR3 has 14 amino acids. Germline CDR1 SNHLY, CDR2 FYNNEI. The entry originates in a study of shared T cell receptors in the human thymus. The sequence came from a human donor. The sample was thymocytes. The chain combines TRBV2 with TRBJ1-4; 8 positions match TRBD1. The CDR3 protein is CASSLTGVKEKLFF. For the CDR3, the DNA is TGTGCCAGCAGTTTGACAGGGGTTAAGGAAAAACTGTTTTTT.